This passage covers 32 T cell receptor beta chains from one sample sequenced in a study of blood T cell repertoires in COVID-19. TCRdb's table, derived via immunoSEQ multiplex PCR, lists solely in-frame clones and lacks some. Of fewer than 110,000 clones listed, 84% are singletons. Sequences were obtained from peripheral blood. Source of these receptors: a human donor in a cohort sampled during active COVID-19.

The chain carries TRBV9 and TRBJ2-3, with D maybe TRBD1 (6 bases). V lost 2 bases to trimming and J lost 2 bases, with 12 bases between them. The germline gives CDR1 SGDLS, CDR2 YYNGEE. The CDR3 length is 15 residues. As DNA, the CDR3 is TGTGCCAGCAGCGTTGGGGGCCTATCCACAGATACGCAGTATTTT. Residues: CASSVGGLSTDTQYF.

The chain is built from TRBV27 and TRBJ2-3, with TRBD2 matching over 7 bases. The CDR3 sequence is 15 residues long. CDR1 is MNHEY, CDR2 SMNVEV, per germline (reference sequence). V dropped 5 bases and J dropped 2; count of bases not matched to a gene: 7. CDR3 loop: CASSGGLTYTDTQYF. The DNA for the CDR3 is TGTGCCAGCAGTGGGGGACTAACTTACACAGATACGCAGTATTTT.

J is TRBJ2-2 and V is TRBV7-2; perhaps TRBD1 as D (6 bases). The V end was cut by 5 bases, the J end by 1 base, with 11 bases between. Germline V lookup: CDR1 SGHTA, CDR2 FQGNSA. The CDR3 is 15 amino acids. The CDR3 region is CASSLDRRNTGELFF. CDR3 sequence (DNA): TGTGCCAGCAGCCTAGACAGGAGGAACACCGGGGAGCTGTTTTTT.

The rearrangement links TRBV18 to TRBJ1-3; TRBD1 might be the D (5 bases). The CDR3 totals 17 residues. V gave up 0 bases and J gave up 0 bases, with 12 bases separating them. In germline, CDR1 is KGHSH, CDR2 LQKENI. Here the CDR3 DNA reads TGTGCCAGCTCACCACCGAACCAGGGTTTCTCTGGAAACACCATATATTTT. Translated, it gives CASSPPNQGFSGNTIYF.

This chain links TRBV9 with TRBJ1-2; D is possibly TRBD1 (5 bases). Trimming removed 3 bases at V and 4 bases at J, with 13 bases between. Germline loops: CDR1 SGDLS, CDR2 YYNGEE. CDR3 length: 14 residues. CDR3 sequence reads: CASSAGGGTYGYTF. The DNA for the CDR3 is TGTGCCAGCAGCGCCGGGGGAGGGACCTATGGCTACACCTTC. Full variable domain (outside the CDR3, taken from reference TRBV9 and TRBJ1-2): DSGVTQTPKHLITATGQRVTLRCSPRSGDLSVYWYQQSLDQGLQFLIQYYNGEERAKGNILERFSAQQFPDLHSELNLSSLELGDSALYFCASSAGGGTYGYTFGSGTRLTVV.

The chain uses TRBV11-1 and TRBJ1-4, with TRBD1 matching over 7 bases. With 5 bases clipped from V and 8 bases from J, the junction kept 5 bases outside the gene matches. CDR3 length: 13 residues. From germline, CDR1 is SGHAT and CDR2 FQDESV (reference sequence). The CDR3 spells CASSDRVEEKLFF. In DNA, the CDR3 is TGTGCCAGCAGCGACAGGGTAGAGGAAAAACTGTTTTTT.

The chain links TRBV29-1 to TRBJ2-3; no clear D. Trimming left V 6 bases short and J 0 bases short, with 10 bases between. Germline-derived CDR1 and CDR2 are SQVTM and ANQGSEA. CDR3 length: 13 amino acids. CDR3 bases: TGCAGCGTAAGCGAGACTAGCACAGATACGCAGTATTTT. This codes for CSVSETSTDTQYF.

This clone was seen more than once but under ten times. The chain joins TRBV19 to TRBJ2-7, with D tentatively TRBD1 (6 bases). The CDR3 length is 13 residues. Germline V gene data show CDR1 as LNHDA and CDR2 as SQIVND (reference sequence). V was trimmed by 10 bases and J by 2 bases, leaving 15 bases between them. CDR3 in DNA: TGTGCCACCGCAAAGGACAGCCCCTACGAGCAGTACTTC. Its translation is CATAKDSPYEQYF. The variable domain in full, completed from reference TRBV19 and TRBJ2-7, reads DGGITQSPKYLFRKEGQNVTLSCEQNLNHDAMYWYRQDPGQGLRLIYYSQIVNDFQKGDIAEGYSVSREKKESFPLTVTSAQKNPTAFYLCATAKDSPYEQYFGPGTRLTVT.

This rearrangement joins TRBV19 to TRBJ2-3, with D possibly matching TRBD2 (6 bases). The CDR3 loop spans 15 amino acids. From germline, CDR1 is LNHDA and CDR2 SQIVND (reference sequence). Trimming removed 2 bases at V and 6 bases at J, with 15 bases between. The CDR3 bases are TGTGCCAGTAGTATACTGACGGGAGCGGTTGATACGCAGTATTTT. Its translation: CASSILTGAVDTQYF. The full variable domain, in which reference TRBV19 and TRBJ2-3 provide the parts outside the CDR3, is DGGITQSPKYLFRKEGQNVTLSCEQNLNHDAMYWYRQDPGQGLRLIYYSQIVNDFQKGDIAEGYSVSREKKESFPLTVTSAQKNPTAFYLCASSILTGAVDTQYFGPGTRLTVL.

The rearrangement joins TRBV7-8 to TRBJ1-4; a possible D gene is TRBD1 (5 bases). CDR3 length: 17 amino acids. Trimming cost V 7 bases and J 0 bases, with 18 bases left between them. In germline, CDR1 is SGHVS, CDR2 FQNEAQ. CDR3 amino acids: CASTRDGGSSTNEKLFF. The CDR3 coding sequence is TGTGCCAGCACCCGTGACGGGGGGAGTTCAACTAATGAAAAACTGTTTTTT.

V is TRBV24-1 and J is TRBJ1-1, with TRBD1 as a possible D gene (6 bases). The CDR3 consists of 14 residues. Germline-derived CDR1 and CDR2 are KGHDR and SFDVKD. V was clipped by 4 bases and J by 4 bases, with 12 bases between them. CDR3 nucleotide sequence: TGTGCCACCAGTGAAAACAGGGATGGCACTGAAGCTTTCTTT. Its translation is CATSENRDGTEAFF.

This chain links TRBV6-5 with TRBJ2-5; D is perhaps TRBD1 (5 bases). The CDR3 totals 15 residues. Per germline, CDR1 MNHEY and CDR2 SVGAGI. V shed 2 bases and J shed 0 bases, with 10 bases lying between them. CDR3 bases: TGTGCCAGCAGTTACGAACCGACAGACCAAGAGACCCAGTACTTC. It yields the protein CASSYEPTDQETQYF.

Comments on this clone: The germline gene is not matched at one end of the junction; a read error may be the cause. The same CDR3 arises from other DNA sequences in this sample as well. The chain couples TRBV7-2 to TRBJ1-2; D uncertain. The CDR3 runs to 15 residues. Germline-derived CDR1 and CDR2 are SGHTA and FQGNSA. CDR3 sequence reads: CASSLVISVDYGYTF. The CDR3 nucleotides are TGTGCTAGCAGCTTAGTTATTTCCGTCGACTATGGCTACACCTTC.

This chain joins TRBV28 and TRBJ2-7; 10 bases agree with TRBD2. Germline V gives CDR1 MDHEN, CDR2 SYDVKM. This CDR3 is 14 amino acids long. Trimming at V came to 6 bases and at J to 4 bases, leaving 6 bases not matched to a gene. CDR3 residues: CASSRASGGYEQYF. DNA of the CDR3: TGTGCCAGCAGCCGAGCTAGCGGGGGATACGAGCAGTACTTC.

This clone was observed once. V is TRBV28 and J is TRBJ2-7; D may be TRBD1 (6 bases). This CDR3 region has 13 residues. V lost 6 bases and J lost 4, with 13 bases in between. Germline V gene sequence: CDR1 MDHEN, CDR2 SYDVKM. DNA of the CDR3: TGTGCCAGCAGACCGGGACAAATATACGAGCAGTACTTC. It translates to CASRPGQIYEQYF.

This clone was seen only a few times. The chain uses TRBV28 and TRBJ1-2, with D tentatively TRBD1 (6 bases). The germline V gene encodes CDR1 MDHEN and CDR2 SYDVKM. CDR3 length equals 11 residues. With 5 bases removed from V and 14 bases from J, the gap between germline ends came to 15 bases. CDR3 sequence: CASSIQNRVTF. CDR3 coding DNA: TGTGCCAGCAGTATCCAAAACAGGGTAACCTTC.

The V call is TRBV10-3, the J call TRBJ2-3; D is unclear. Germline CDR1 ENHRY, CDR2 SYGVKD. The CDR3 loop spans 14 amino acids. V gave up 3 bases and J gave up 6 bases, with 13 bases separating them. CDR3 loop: CAISDSPAADTQYF. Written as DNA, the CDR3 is TGTGCCATCAGTGATTCACCAGCAGCGGATACGCAGTATTTT.

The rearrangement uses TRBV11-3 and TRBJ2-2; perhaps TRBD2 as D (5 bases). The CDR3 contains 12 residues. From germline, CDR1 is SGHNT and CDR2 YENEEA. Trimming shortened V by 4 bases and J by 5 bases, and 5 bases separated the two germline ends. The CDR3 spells CASSSGTGELFF. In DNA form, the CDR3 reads TGTGCCAGCAGCTCGGGGACCGGGGAGCTGTTTTTT.

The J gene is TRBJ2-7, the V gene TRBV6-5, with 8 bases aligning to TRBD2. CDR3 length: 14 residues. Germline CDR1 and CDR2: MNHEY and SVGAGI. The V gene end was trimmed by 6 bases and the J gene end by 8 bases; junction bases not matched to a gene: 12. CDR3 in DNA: TGTGCCAGCAGCTCGGGAAGCGGGAGCGCAAAGCAGTACTTC. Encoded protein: CASSSGSGSAKQYF.

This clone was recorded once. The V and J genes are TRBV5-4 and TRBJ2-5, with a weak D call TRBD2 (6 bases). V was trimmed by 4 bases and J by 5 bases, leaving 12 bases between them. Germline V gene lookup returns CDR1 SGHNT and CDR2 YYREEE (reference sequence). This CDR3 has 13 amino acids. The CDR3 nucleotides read TGTGCCAGCAGCCGGGGACTTGTGGAGACCCAGTACTTC. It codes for CASSRGLVETQYF.

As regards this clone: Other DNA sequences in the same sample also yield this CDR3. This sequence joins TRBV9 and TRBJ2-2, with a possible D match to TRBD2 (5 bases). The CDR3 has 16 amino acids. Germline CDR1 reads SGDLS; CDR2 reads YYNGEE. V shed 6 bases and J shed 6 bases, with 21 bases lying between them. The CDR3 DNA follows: TGTGCCAGCACCGCGGGTTGGCGGAGGTCATCCGGGGAGCTGTTTTTT. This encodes CASTAGWRRSSGELFF.

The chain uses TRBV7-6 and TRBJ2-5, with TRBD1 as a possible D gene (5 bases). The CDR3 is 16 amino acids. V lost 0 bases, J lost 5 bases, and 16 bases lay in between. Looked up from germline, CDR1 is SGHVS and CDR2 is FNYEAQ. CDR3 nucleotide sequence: TGTGCCAGCAGCTTAGCGCATGCAGGGTCAGGGGAGACCCAGTACTTC. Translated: CASSLAHAGSGETQYF. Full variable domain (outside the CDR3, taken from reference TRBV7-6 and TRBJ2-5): GAGVSQSPRYKVTKRGQDVALRCDPISGHVSLYWYRQALGQGPEFLTYFNYEAQQDKSGLPNDRFSAERPEGSISTLTIQRTEQRDSAMYRCASSLAHAGSGETQYFGPGTRLLVL.

The CDR3 reads CASSQSLAGAGGDNEQFF. The CDR3 bases are TGTGCCAGCAGCCAGAGTCTAGCGGGGGCCGGGGGGGACAATGAGCAGTTCTTC. This chain links TRBV3-1 (or the pseudogene TRBV3-2) with TRBJ2-1; 10 nucleotides agree with TRBD2. Unmatched junction bases numbered 13, after V lost 3 bases and J lost 5 bases. In germline, CDR1 is LGHDT, CDR2 YNNKEL (reference sequence). This CDR3 spans 18 amino acids.

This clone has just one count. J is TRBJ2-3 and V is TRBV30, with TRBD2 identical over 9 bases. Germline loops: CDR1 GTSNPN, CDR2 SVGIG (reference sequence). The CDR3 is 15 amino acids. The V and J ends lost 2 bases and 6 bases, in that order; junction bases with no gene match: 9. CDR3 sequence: CAWSSLAGVGDTQYF. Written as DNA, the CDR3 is TGTGCCTGGAGTTCTTTAGCGGGAGTTGGGGATACGCAGTATTTT.

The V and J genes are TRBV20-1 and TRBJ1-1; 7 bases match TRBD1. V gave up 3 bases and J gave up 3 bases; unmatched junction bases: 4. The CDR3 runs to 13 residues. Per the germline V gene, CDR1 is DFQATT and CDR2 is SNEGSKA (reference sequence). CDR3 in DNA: TGCAGTGCTAGTCGGCAGGGGGACACTGAAGCTTTCTTT. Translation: CSASRQGDTEAFF.

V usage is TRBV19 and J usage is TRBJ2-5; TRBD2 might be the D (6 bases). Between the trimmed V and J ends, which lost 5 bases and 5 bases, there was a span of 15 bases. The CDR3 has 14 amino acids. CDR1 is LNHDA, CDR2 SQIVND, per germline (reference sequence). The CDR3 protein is CASSGVGRVETQYF. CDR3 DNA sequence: TGTGCCAGTAGTGGAGTCGGGAGAGTTGAGACCCAGTACTTC.

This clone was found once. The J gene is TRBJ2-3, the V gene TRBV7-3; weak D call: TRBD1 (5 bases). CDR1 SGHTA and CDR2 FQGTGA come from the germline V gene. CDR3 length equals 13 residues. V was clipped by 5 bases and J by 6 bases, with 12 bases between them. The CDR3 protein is CASSVGPEDTQYF. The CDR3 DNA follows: TGTGCCAGCAGCGTGGGGCCGGAGGATACGCAGTATTTT. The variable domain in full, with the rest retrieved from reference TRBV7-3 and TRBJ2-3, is GAGVSQTPSNKVTEKGKYVELRCDPISGHTALYWYRQSLGQGPEFLIYFQGTGAADDSGLPNDRFFAVRPEGSVSTLKIQRTERGDSAVYLCASSVGPEDTQYFGPGTRLTVL.

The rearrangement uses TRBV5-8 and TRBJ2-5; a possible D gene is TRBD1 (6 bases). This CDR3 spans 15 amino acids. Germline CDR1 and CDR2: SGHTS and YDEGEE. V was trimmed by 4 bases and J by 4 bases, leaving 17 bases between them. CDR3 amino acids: CASSGSRGYGETQYF. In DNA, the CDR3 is TGTGCCAGCAGCGGGAGCAGGGGTTACGGAGAGACCCAGTACTTC. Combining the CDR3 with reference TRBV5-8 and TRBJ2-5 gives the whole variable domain EAGVTQSPTHLIKTRGQQATLRCSPISGHTSVYWYQQALGLGLQFLLWYDEGEERNRGNFPPRFSGRQFPNYSSELNVNALELEDSALYLCASSGSRGYGETQYFGPGTRLLVL.

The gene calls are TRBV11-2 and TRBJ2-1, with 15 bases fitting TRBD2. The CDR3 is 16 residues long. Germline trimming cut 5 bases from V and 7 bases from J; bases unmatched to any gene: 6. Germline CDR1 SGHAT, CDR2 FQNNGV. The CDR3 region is CASSTPGTSGRNEQFF. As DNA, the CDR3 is TGTGCCAGCAGCACCCCCGGGACTAGCGGGAGGAATGAGCAGTTCTTC.

CDR3 coding DNA: TGTGCCAGCAGCTTAGGAGGGGGGGGAAATGTTCAGTTCTTC. This translates into CASSLGGGGNVQFF. The rearrangement links TRBV7-2 to TRBJ2-1; a possible D gene is TRBD2 (7 bases). The CDR3 is 14 residues long. Trimming pared 1 base from V and 13 bases from J, leaving 17 bases between. Germline lookup yields CDR1 SGHTA and CDR2 FQGNSA.

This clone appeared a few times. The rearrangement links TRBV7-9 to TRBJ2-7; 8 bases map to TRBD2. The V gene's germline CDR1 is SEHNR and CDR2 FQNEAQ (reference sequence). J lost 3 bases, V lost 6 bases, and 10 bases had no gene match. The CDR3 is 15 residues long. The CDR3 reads CASSRPGLGIYEQYF. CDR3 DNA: TGTGCCAGCAGTCGACCGGGACTAGGAATCTACGAGCAGTACTTC.

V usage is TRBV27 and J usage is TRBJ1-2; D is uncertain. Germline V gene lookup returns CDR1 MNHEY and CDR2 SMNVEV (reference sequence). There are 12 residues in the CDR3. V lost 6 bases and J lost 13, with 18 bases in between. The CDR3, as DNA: TGTGCCAGCAGAACCCCCGGAGGCGCTAGCACCTTC. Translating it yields CASRTPGGASTF.